These 2 T cell receptor beta chains came from one sample sequenced in a study of blood T cell repertoires in COVID-19. TCRdb's copy holds only in-frame clones and misses some; the assay was immunoSEQ multiplex PCR. The repertoire includes 100,000 to 150,000 clones, around 88% of them detected once, and around 4.5% sits in the top ten. What was sequenced was peripheral blood. Receptors originate from a man in his sixties with COVID-19, enrolled during active disease.

The rearrangement uses TRBV6-5 and TRBJ1-1, with 7 bases matching TRBD1. Unmatched junction bases numbered 4, after V lost 2 bases and J lost 1 base. The germline CDR1 and CDR2 sequences are MNHEY and SVGAGI. The CDR3 totals 15 residues. CDR3 region: CASSYAGQTNTEAFF. The DNA of the CDR3 is TGTGCCAGCAGTTACGCGGGACAGACGAACACTGAAGCTTTCTTT.

This chain uses TRBV9 with TRBJ1-1; 8 bases are shared with TRBD1. V trimming: 4 bases; J trimming: 0 bases; junction bases outside the gene matches: 8. The CDR3 spans 16 residues. Germline V CDR1 and CDR2: SGDLS, YYNGEE. The DNA for the CDR3 is TGTGCCAGCAGCCATACAGGGGGAAGCCTGAACACTGAAGCTTTCTTT. This sequence encodes CASSHTGGSLNTEAFF. Looking up the rest from reference TRBV9 and TRBJ1-1 gives the full variable domain: DSGVTQTPKHLITATGQRVTLRCSPRSGDLSVYWYQQSLDQGLQFLIQYYNGEERAKGNILERFSAQQFPDLHSELNLSSLELGDSALYFCASSHTGGSLNTEAFFGQGTRLTVV.